This TCR beta chain derives from a study of blood T cell repertoires in COVID-19. Study summary: The origin of the acute and convalescent COVID-19 samples was the United States, Italy and Spain. Sources were T cells, B-cell-depleted T cells, or PBMCs; the material itself was cDNA or gDNA.

The germline CDR1 and CDR2 sequences are MGHRA and YSYEKL. The CDR3 runs to 14 residues. Trimming cost V 8 bases and J 3 bases; bases outside gene matches: 7. Clones were read by immunoSEQ multiplex PCR, and TCRdb kept only the in-frame ones, dropping some. The sample yields 230,000 or so clones, 65% to 85% seen once. The sample taken for sequencing was peripheral blood. The rearrangement links TRBV4-1 to TRBJ2-3; 8 bases agree with TRBD1. The sequence was obtained from a man aged 40-50 years with active or convalescent COVID-19. CDR3 amino acids: CASRQGRATDTQYF. CDR3 DNA: TGCGCCAGCCGACAGGGGCGGGCTACAGATACGCAGTATTTT.